This passage covers 23 T cell receptor beta chains from one sample sequenced in a study of shared clonotypes between healthy human individuals. TCRdb's copy holds only in-frame clones and misses some; the assay was immunoSEQ multiplex PCR. The table lists 730,000 or so clones, 72% of them singletons, with 1.8% in the top ten. Input material: memory CD4+ T cells sorted from blood. Subset meaning: CD45RA-negative fraction. These TCRs come from a woman aged 25-40 years in good health.

A few counts support this clone. CDR3 in DNA: TGTGCCAGCTCACCGGGTAGACAGAGACCCTACACCTTC. Translation: CASSPGRQRPYTF. The chain couples TRBV18 to TRBJ1-2, with TRBD1 as a possible D gene (5 bases). The CDR3 covers 13 residues. Trimming shortened V by 3 bases and J by 10 bases, and 15 bases separated the two germline ends. Germline CDR1 and CDR2: KGHSH and LQKENI.

The chain couples TRBV28 to TRBJ1-5; 9 positions match TRBD1. Germline CDR1 and CDR2: MDHEN and SYDVKM. J lost 4 bases, V lost 5 bases, and 6 bases had no gene match. The CDR3 totals 15 residues. This CDR3 is CASSARTGVNQPQHF. The CDR3 bases are TGTGCCAGCAGTGCCAGGACAGGGGTAAATCAGCCCCAGCATTTT. Supplemented by reference TRBV28 and TRBJ1-5, the full variable domain reads DVKVTQSSRYLVKRTGEKVFLECVQDMDHENMFWYRQDPGLGLRLIYFSYDVKMKEKGDIPEGYSVSREKKERFSLILESASTNQTSMYLCASSARTGVNQPQHFGDGTRLSIL.

The J gene is TRBJ2-7, the V gene TRBV27; no definite D call. The V end was cut by 4 bases, the J end by 3 bases, with 4 bases between. Germline CDR1 MNHEY, CDR2 SMNVEV (reference sequence). This CDR3 spans 11 amino acids. The CDR3 bases are TGTGCCAGCAGTTCCCTCTACGAGCAGTACTTC. Its protein product is CASSSLYEQYF.

The rearrangement uses TRBV19 and TRBJ1-1, with D unclear. The length of the CDR3 is 11 residues. Looked up from germline, CDR1 is LNHDA and CDR2 is SQIVND (reference sequence). Trimming left V 4 bases short and J 6 bases short, with 6 bases between. CDR3 sequence reads: CASSRTAEAFF. CDR3 sequence (DNA): TGTGCCAGTAGTAGAACTGCTGAAGCTTTCTTT.

The J gene is TRBJ2-7, the V gene TRBV1; the table names TRBD2, a call not compared with the DNA. TRBV1 is noted as a pseudogene. CDR3 length: 15 residues. The CDR3 DNA sequence: TGCACCAGCAGCCAAGCCGGGCGGGGGGTGGTAGGGCAGTACTTC. The encoded protein is CTSSQAGRGVVGQYF.

The V gene is TRBV27, the J gene TRBJ2-7; tentative D call: TRBD1 (6 bases). The CDR3 consists of 15 residues. V lost 3 bases, J lost 1 base, and 13 bases lay in between. Germline V gene sequence: CDR1 MNHEY, CDR2 SMNVEV (reference sequence). The CDR3 loop is CASSLLSGVSYEQYF. CDR3 nucleotide sequence: TGTGCCAGCAGTTTGTTATCAGGGGTTTCCTACGAGCAGTACTTC.

The V and J genes are TRBV5-4 and TRBJ2-1; 10 nucleotides line up with TRBD2. Germline V gene lookup returns CDR1 SGHNT and CDR2 YYREEE (reference sequence). V shed 4 bases and J 6 bases; nucleotides not matched to a gene: 7. This CDR3 is 15 amino acids long. CDR3 residues: CASSKPGLASNEQFF. The CDR3 DNA follows: TGTGCCAGCAGCAAACCGGGACTAGCGAGCAATGAGCAGTTCTTC.

This clone has only a few counts. This chain connects TRBV7-8 to TRBJ2-7; no definite D call. Germline V gene sequence: CDR1 SGHVS, CDR2 FQNEAQ. The CDR3 totals 16 residues. V dropped 6 bases and J dropped 6 bases, with 24 bases sitting between them. The CDR3 protein is CASSLLVALELAEQYF. The CDR3 bases are TGTGCCAGCAGTCTTCTAGTGGCGCTCGAGCTCGCCGAGCAGTACTTC.

A remark on this clone: Other DNA sequences in this specimen translate into the identical CDR3. The CDR3 bases are TGTGCCAGCAGCGTAACGGACATAGCCTCTGGAAACACCATATATTTT. It yields the protein CASSVTDIASGNTIYF. This rearrangement joins TRBV9 to TRBJ1-3; maybe TRBD1 (5 bases). Deletions cut 1 base from V and 0 bases from J, with 11 bases between. This CDR3 is 16 amino acids long. Germline V CDR1 and CDR2: SGDLS, YYNGEE.

This clone turned up a few times. J is TRBJ1-1 and V is TRBV19; D remains unclear. V lost 7 bases and J 5 bases, leaving 14 bases between the germline ends. This CDR3 is 13 amino acids long. CDR1 is LNHDA, CDR2 SQIVND, per germline (reference sequence). Here the CDR3 DNA reads TGTGCCAGTACTCTACTCCCTGGGACTGAAGCTTTCTTT. Its translation is CASTLLPGTEAFF.

The rearrangement joins TRBV4-1 to TRBJ1-1; TRBD1 is a possible D gene (5 bases). V lost 3 bases to trimming and J lost 2 bases, with 10 bases between them. This CDR3 has 14 amino acids. CDR1 MGHRA and CDR2 YSYEKL come from the germline V gene. The CDR3 sequence is CASSHPGFNTEAFF. The DNA for the CDR3 is TGCGCCAGCAGCCACCCAGGGTTCAACACTGAAGCTTTCTTT.

This chain joins TRBV30 and TRBJ2-7; a weak D match, TRBD2 (6 bases). The CDR3 contains 15 residues. The V gene lost 0 bases and the J gene lost 4 bases, with 16 bases spanning the gap. Germline values: CDR1 GTSNPN, CDR2 SVGIG (reference sequence). The CDR3 reads CAWSVGAVGTYEQYF. The CDR3 DNA reads TGTGCCTGGAGTGTAGGGGCTGTTGGGACTTACGAGCAGTACTTC.

This chain joins TRBV7-9 and TRBJ2-1; D not resolved. The CDR3 totals 15 residues. Trimming stripped 0 bases from V and 7 bases from J, with 13 bases between. Germline V gene sequence: CDR1 SEHNR, CDR2 FQNEAQ (reference sequence). The CDR3 reads CASSLALAAGNEQFF. CDR3 in DNA: TGTGCCAGCAGCTTAGCGCTCGCAGCTGGGAATGAGCAGTTCTTC.

In this sample, this clone turned up a few times. This CDR3 reads CASSRGPAQYF. The CDR3 coding sequence is TGTGCCAGCAGCCGGGGACCGGCGCAGTATTTT. The chain recombines TRBV6-5 with TRBJ2-3; the D gene could be TRBD1 or TRBD2 (5 bases each). V lost 6 bases to trimming and J lost 10 bases, with 11 bases between them. This CDR3 comprises 11 residues. Germline assignment: CDR1 MNHEY and CDR2 SVGAGI.

The chain is built from TRBV2 and TRBJ1-2; tentatively, D is TRBD1 (6 bases). V was trimmed by 6 bases and J by 5 bases, leaving 25 bases between them. Germline-derived CDR1 and CDR2 are SNHLY and FYNNEI. The CDR3 has 17 amino acids. The CDR3 sequence: CASRSRVNSQGLYGYTF. The CDR3 region has the DNA TGTGCCAGCAGAAGCAGGGTTAACTCCCAGGGGCTTTATGGCTACACCTTC.

The chain couples TRBV19 to TRBJ1-1; 7 bases map to TRBD1. V gave up 7 bases and J gave up 0 bases; unmatched junction bases: 5. The V gene's germline CDR1 is LNHDA and CDR2 SQIVND (reference sequence). The CDR3 is 14 amino acids. CDR3 in DNA: TGTGCCAGTACCTCGACAGGGCTGAACACTGAAGCTTTCTTT. Its translation: CASTSTGLNTEAFF.

The rearrangement joins TRBV4-2 to TRBJ1-4; maybe TRBD1 (5 bases). CDR1 and CDR2 (germline): LGHNA, YNFKEQ. This CDR3 is built from 15 residues. V lost 5 bases and J lost 0, with 10 bases in between. The CDR3 loop is CASSGRDSTNEKLFF. CDR3 nucleotide sequence: TGTGCCAGCAGCGGCCGGGACTCAACTAATGAAAAACTGTTTTTT.

V is TRBV14 and J is TRBJ2-5; 13 positions agree with TRBD2. Germline assignment: CDR1 SGHDN and CDR2 FVKESK. This CDR3 has 17 residues. The junction had 10 bases not matched to a gene; V was cut back by 4 bases and J by 5 bases. The CDR3: CASSPKLAGGRSETQYF. The CDR3, as DNA: TGTGCCAGCAGCCCAAAACTAGCGGGAGGGCGTTCGGAGACCCAGTACTTC.

A few counts support this clone. The chain uses TRBV19 and TRBJ2-5; D uncertain. The CDR3 covers 14 residues. Per the germline V gene, CDR1 is LNHDA and CDR2 is SQIVND (reference sequence). The V end was cut by 2 bases, the J end by 1 base, with 8 bases between. The CDR3 DNA sequence: TGTGCCAGTAGTATATTTGGGTTCCAAGAGACCCAGTACTTC. This encodes CASSIFGFQETQYF.

This clone was recorded once. The rearrangement links TRBV2 to TRBJ1-2; TRBD1 agrees at 7 bases. Germline values: CDR1 SNHLY, CDR2 FYNNEI. The CDR3 is made up of 13 amino acids. Trimming removed 6 bases from V and 8 bases from J; junction bases left unmatched: 9. CDR3: CASSSDRVSGYTF. The CDR3 nucleotides are TGTGCCAGCAGCTCCGACAGGGTGAGCGGCTACACCTTC.

The J gene is TRBJ2-1, the V gene TRBV6-6; the D gene could be TRBD1 or TRBD2 (6 bases each). The V gene lost 8 bases and the J gene lost 2 bases, with 13 bases spanning the gap. CDR3 length: 14 amino acids. Germline lookup yields CDR1 MNHNY and CDR2 SVGAGI (reference sequence). CDR3 nucleotides: TGTGCCAGCCTGAGGGGGGCTGCCTACAATGAGCAGTTCTTC. Amino acids: CASLRGAAYNEQFF.

This chain connects TRBV30 to TRBJ2-7; 8 positions match TRBD1. The trim removed 1 base at V and 7 bases at J, leaving 6 bases unmatched. This CDR3 has 13 residues. Germline V gene data show CDR1 as GTSNPN and CDR2 as SVGIG (reference sequence). The DNA for the CDR3 is TGTGCCTGGAGTGATCAGGGGGCAGGGGAGCAGTACTTC. Its translation is CAWSDQGAGEQYF.

V and J are TRBV2 and TRBJ1-4; D remains unclear. Germline-derived CDR1 and CDR2 are SNHLY and FYNNEI. The CDR3 sequence is 16 residues long. V was cut by 3 bases and J by 0 bases, with 11 bases left in between. The CDR3 is CASSDVPSATNEKLFF. The CDR3 coding sequence is TGTGCCAGCAGTGATGTACCGTCGGCAACTAATGAAAAACTGTTTTTT.